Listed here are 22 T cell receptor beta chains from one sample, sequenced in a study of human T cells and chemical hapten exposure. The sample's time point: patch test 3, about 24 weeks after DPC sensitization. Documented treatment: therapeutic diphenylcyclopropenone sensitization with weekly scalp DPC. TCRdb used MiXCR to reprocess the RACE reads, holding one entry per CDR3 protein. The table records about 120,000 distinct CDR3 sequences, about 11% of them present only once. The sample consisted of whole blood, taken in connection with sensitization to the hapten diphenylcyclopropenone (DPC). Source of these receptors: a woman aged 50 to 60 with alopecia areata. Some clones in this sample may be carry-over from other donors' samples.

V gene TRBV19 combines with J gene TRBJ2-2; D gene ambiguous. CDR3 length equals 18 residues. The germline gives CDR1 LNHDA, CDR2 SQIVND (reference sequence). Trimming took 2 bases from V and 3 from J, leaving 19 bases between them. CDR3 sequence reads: CASSINPQATRDTGELFF. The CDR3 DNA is TGTGCCAGTAGTATAAACCCGCAGGCGACGCGCGACACCGGGGAGCTGTTTTTT.

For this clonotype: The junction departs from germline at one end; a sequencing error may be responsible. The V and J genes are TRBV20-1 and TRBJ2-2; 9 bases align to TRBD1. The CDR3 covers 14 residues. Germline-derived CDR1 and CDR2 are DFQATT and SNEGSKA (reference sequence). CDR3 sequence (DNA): TGCAGTGCCCCCCGGGGACAGGGAGGGCGGGGAGCTGTTTTT. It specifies CSAPRGQGGRGAVF.

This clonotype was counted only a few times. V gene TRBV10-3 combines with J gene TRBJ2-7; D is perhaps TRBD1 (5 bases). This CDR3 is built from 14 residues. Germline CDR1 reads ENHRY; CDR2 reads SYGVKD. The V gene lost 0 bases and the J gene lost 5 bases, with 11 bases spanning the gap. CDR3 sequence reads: CAISESQGWNEQYF. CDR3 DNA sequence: TGTGCCATCAGTGAGTCGCAGGGTTGGAACGAGCAGTACTTC.

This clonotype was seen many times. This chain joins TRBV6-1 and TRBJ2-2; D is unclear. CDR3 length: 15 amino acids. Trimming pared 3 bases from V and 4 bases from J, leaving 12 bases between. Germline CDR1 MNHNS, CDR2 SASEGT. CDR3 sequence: CASSDLRTVTGELFF. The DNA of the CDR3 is TGTGCCAGCAGTGACTTGAGGACCGTCACCGGGGAGCTGTTTTTT.

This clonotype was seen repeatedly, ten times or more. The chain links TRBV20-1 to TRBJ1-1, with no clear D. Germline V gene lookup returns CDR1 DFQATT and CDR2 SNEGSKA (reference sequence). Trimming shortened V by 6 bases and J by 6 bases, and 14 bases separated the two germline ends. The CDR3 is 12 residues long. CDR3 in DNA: TGCAGTGCACTTATGGGTACCGCTGAAGCTTTCTTT. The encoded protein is CSALMGTAEAFF.

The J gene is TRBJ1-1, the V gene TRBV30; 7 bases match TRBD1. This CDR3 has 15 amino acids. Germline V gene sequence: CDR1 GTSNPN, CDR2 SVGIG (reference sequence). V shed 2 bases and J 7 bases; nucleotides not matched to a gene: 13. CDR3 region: CAWSPPSGTEFEAFF. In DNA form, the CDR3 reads TGTGCCTGGAGTCCGCCGTCCGGGACAGAGTTTGAAGCTTTCTTT.

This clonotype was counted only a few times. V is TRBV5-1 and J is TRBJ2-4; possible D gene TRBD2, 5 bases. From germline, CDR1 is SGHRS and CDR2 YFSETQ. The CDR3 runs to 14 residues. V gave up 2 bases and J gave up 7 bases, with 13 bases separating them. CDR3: CASSLAAVGNIQYF. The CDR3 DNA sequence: TGCGCCAGCAGCTTAGCAGCGGTGGGGAACATTCAGTACTTC.

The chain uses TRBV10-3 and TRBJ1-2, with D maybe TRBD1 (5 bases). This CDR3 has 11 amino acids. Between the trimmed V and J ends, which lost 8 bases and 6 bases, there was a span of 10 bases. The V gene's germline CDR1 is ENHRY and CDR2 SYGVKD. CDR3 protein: CAIGAGNGYTF. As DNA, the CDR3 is TGTGCCATCGGGGCAGGGAATGGCTACACCTTC.

The CDR3 sequence is CSVDGQAWGEQYF. In DNA form, the CDR3 reads TGCAGCGTTGATGGGCAGGCATGGGGCGAGCAGTACTTC. The chain links TRBV29-1 to TRBJ2-7; D gene unclear. CDR3 length equals 13 residues. The V end was cut by 3 bases, the J end by 6 bases, with 15 bases between. The germline V gene has CDR1 SQVTM and CDR2 ANQGSEA.

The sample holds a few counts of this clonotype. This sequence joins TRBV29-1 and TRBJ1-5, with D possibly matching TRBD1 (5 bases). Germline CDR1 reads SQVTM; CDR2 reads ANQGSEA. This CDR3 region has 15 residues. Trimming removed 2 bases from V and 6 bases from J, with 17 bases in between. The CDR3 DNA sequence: TGCAGCGTTGAATTGTGGGGTACAGGTAGTCAGCCCCAGCATTTT. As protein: CSVELWGTGSQPQHF.

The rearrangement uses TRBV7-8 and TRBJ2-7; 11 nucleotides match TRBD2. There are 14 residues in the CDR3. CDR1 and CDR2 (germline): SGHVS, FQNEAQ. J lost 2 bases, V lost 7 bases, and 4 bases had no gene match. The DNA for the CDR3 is TGTGCCAGCACCGTAGCGGGAGGGCCCTACGAGCAGTACTTC. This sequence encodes CASTVAGGPYEQYF. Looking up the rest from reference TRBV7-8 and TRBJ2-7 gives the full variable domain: GAGVSQSPRYKVAKRGQDVALRCDPISGHVSLFWYQQALGQGPEFLTYFQNEAQLDKSGLPSDRFFAERPEGSVSTLKIQRTQQEDSAVYLCASTVAGGPYEQYFGPGTRLTVT.

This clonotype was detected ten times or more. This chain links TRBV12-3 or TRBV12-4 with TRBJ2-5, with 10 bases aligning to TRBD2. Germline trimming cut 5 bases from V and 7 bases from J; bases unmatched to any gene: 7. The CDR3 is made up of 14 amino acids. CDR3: CASSQSGGARTQYF. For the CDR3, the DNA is TGTGCCAGCAGTCAGAGCGGGGGGGCCAGGACCCAGTACTTC.

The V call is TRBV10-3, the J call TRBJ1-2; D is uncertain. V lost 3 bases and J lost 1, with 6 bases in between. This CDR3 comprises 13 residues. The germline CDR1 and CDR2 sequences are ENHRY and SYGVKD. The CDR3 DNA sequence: TGTGCCATCAGTGACAGCATTAACTATGGCTACACCTTC. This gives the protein CAISDSINYGYTF.

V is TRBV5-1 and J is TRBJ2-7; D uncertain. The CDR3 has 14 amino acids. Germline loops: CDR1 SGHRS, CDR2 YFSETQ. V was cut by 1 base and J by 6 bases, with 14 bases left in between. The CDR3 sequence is CASSLTVGPSEQYF. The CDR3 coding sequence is TGCGCCAGCAGCTTGACCGTGGGCCCCAGCGAGCAGTACTTC.

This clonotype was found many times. CDR3 DNA sequence: TGTGCCAGCAGTTACAGACAACTCCAAGAGACCCAGTACTTC. This codes for CASSYRQLQETQYF. The J gene is TRBJ2-5, the V gene TRBV6-5; D remains unclear. Trimming pared 2 bases from V and 1 base from J, leaving 8 bases between. CDR3 length: 14 residues. Germline CDR1 MNHEY, CDR2 SVGAGI.

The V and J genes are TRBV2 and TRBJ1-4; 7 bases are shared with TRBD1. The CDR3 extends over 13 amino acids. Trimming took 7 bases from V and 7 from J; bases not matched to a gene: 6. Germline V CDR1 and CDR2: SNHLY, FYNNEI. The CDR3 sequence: CASTRDSREKLFF. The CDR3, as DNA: TGTGCCAGCACCCGGGACAGCCGTGAAAAACTGTTTTTT.

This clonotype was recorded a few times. The CDR3 bases are TGCGCCAGCAGCTTGGCGCAGGGGGCTGACGAAAAACTGTTTTTT. It yields the protein CASSLAQGADEKLFF. The rearrangement links TRBV5-1 to TRBJ1-4, with TRBD1 matching 8 bases. Germline V gene lookup returns CDR1 SGHRS and CDR2 YFSETQ. The CDR3 sequence is 15 residues long. V shed 0 bases, J shed 8 bases, and the junction held 6 bases outside the gene matches.

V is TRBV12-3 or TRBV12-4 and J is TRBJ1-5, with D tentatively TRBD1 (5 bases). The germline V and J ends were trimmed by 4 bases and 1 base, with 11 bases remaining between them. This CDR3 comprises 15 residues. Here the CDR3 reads CASSSLRDSNQPQHF. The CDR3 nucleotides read TGTGCCAGCAGTTCATTACGGGACAGCAATCAGCCCCAGCATTTT.

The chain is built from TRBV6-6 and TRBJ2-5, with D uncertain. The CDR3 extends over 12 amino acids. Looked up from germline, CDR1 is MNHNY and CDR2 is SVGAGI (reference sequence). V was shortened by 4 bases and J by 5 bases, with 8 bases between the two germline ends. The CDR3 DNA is TGTGCCAGCAGTTTCCCTGGGGAGACCCAGTACTTC. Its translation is CASSFPGETQYF.

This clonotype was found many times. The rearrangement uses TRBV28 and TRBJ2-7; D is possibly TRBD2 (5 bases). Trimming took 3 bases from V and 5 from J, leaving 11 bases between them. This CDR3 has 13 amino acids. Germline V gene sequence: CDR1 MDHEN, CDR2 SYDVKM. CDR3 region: CASSFLPGDEQYF. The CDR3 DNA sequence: TGTGCCAGCAGTTTCCTCCCCGGGGACGAGCAGTACTTC.

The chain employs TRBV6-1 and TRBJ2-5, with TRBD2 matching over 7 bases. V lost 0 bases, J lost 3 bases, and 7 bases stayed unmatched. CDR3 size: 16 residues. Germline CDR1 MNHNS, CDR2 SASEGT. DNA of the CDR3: TGTGCCAGCAGTGAAGCGCATTCGGCGGGGGAAGAGACCCAGTACTTC. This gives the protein CASSEAHSAGEETQYF.

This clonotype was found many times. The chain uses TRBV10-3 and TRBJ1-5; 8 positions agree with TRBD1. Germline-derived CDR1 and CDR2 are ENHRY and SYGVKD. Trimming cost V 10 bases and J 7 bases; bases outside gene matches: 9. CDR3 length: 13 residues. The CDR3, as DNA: TGTGCCAACGGACAGGGCGTAGGGCAGCCCCAGCATTTT. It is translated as CANGQGVGQPQHF.